The present entry profiles one TCR beta chain with its context. Its cognate antigen is unknown. The data were obtained in a study of response to subunit inactivated influenza vaccine. Broader study findings: Authors proposed each seasonal influenza vaccination draws in few new T cells.

TCRdb re-derived calls from the RT-PCR reads in MiXCR, one entry per CDR3 protein. The sample lists 600,000 to 700,000 distinct CDR3 sequences, about 15% seen once, with roughly 7.2% in the top ten. Germline CDR1 reads MDHEN; CDR2 reads SYDVKM. V was trimmed by 6 bases and J by 3 bases, leaving 17 bases between them. The CDR3 extends over 15 amino acids. This chain connects TRBV28 to TRBJ1-1; D is unresolved. Sequencing was performed on PBMCs from blood, taken 14 to 15 days before vaccination. This clonotype was obtained from a man aged 50 to 60 who received an inactivated influenza vaccine. The chain's CDR3 is CASSNGGRWDTEAFF. The DNA of the CDR3 is TGTGCCAGCAGCAACGGAGGAAGGTGGGACACTGAAGCTTTCTTT.